These 28 T cell receptor beta chains were all obtained from the same sample, sequenced in a study of cytomegalovirus exposure and HLA in healthy donors. A multiplex PCR was run with 60 Vbeta primers and 13 Jbeta primers. Data came from immunoSEQ multiplex PCR; TCRdb stores just in-frame clones and leaves some out. The sample comprises 90,000 to 120,000 clones, 70% to 80% of which are singletons, and roughly 2.6% rests with the top ten. Material: PBMCs. These receptors all come from a man aged 45-65 years in good health and CMV-seropositive.

The J gene is TRBJ2-7, the V gene TRBV5-4; TRBD2 matches 9 bases. V gave up 4 bases and J gave up 4 bases; unmatched junction bases: 9. CDR1 and CDR2 (germline): SGHNT, YYREEE (reference sequence). The CDR3 has 15 amino acids. Here the CDR3 reads CASSPLGTSSYEQYF. The DNA for the CDR3 is TGTGCCAGCAGCCCTCTGGGGACTAGCAGTTACGAGCAGTACTTC.

This clone was seen only once. CDR3 loop: CAAISGTGGTGELFF. The CDR3, as DNA: TGTGCCGCAATTTCCGGGACAGGGGGTACCGGGGAGCTGTTTTTT. This rearrangement joins TRBV10-3 to TRBJ2-2; 11 bases match TRBD1. J was trimmed by 5 bases and V by 11 bases; bases with no gene match: 10. The CDR3 runs to 15 residues. Germline assignment: CDR1 ENHRY and CDR2 SYGVKD.

V usage is TRBV10-3 and J usage is TRBJ2-7, with TRBD1 identical over 7 bases. The CDR3 length is 13 residues. The V gene end was trimmed by 7 bases and the J gene end by 5 bases; junction bases not matched to a gene: 8. The germline CDR1 and CDR2 sequences are ENHRY and SYGVKD. Here the CDR3 DNA reads TGTGCCATCACCCCAACACAGGGGAACGAGCAGTACTTC. Protein: CAITPTQGNEQYF.

The chain carries TRBV6-1 and TRBJ1-2, with D perhaps TRBD1 (5 bases). Germline loops: CDR1 MNHNS, CDR2 SASEGT. V lost 6 bases to trimming and J lost 3 bases, with 11 bases between them. The CDR3 contains 13 residues. CDR3 bases: TGTGCCAGCAGCAGGGCTTCGGACTATGGCTACACCTTC. As protein: CASSRASDYGYTF.

This clone was counted only a few times. The chain links TRBV5-1 to TRBJ2-6; D not certain. This CDR3 region has 15 residues. Germline V gene sequence: CDR1 SGHRS, CDR2 YFSETQ. Trimming stripped 4 bases from V and 2 bases from J, with 10 bases between. In DNA form, the CDR3 reads TGCGCCAGCAGCCCCGGTCATGCTGGGGCCAACGTCCTGACTTTC. Amino acid sequence: CASSPGHAGANVLTF.

The CDR3 is CASSHNLLAGGLNTGELFF. The CDR3 DNA sequence: TGCGCCAGCAGCCATAATCTACTAGCGGGGGGGTTGAACACCGGGGAGCTGTTTTTT. The rearrangement joins TRBV4-1 to TRBJ2-2, with 13 bases identical to TRBD2. Trimming cost V 3 bases and J 1 base; bases outside gene matches: 8. In germline, CDR1 is MGHRA, CDR2 YSYEKL. CDR3 length: 19 residues.

CDR3 protein: CASSMFGNQPQHF. The DNA of the CDR3 is TGTGCCAGTAGTATGTTCGGCAATCAGCCCCAGCATTTT. The chain joins TRBV19 to TRBJ1-5; D gene ambiguous. The CDR3 runs to 13 residues. V gave up 3 bases and J gave up 2 bases, with 5 bases separating them. Germline V gene lookup returns CDR1 LNHDA and CDR2 SQIVND (reference sequence).

The CDR3 coding sequence is TGCGCCAGCAGCCAAGGGATCTTAGGGGAAGACTATGGCTACACCTTC. Encoded protein: CASSQGILGEDYGYTF. The chain couples TRBV4-1 to TRBJ1-2, with D possibly being TRBD1 (5 bases). This CDR3 has 16 amino acids. Germline V lookup: CDR1 MGHRA, CDR2 YSYEKL. V was pared by 1 base and J by 3 bases, with 15 bases between.

The CDR3 region is CASRKQSNQPQHF. CDR3 DNA: TGTGCCAGTAGGAAACAGAGTAATCAGCCCCAGCATTTT. This rearrangement joins TRBV19 to TRBJ1-5; D gene ambiguous. This CDR3 region has 13 residues. V lost 6 bases, J lost 4 bases, and 10 bases lay in between. Germline V gives CDR1 LNHDA, CDR2 SQIVND (reference sequence). Full variable domain (rest looked up from reference TRBV19 and TRBJ1-5): DGGITQSPKYLFRKEGQNVTLSCEQNLNHDAMYWYRQDPGQGLRLIYYSQIVNDFQKGDIAEGYSVSREKKESFPLTVTSAQKNPTAFYLCASRKQSNQPQHFGDGTRLSIL.

The V gene is TRBV5-1, the J gene TRBJ2-1; 7 nucleotides line up with TRBD1. Trimming removed 4 bases from V and 0 bases from J; junction bases left unmatched: 4. The length of the CDR3 is 15 residues. CDR1 SGHRS and CDR2 YFSETQ come from the germline V gene. For the CDR3, the DNA is TGCGCCAGCAGCGACGGGACAGCCTCCTACAATGAGCAGTTCTTC. This codes for CASSDGTASYNEQFF.

The chain carries TRBV29-1 and TRBJ2-7; perhaps TRBD2 as D (5 bases). The length of the CDR3 is 12 residues. Germline CDR1 and CDR2: SQVTM and ANQGSEA. The V end lost 4 bases, the J end lost 2 bases, and 9 bases lay between the germline ends. CDR3 in DNA: TGCAGCGTTGGTGGGAGCCCCTACGAGCAGTACTTC. This gives the protein CSVGGSPYEQYF.

CDR3 in amino acids: CASSVASGRGMDTQYF. CDR3 bases: TGTGCCAGCAGCGTAGCTAGCGGGAGGGGTATGGATACGCAGTATTTT. The chain has TRBV9 and TRBJ2-3; TRBD2 aligns across 12 bases. CDR3 length equals 16 residues. The V and J ends lost 0 bases and 6 bases, in that order; junction bases with no gene match: 5. In germline, CDR1 is SGDLS, CDR2 YYNGEE.

This rearrangement joins TRBV7-8 to TRBJ1-1; TRBD1 aligns across 7 bases. The ends lost 1 base at V and 3 bases at J; junction bases unmatched: 5. Germline-derived CDR1 and CDR2 are SGHVS and FQNEAQ. This CDR3 contains 15 residues. Here the CDR3 DNA reads TGTGCCAGCAGCTTAGGTCCAGGGGGTTACACTGAAGCTTTCTTT. Its protein is CASSLGPGGYTEAFF. Full variable domain (missing parts from reference TRBV7-8 and TRBJ1-1): GAGVSQSPRYKVAKRGQDVALRCDPISGHVSLFWYQQALGQGPEFLTYFQNEAQLDKSGLPSDRFFAERPEGSVSTLKIQRTQQEDSAVYLCASSLGPGGYTEAFFGQGTRLTVV.

The chain combines TRBV5-1 with TRBJ2-1; 10 nucleotides match TRBD2. CDR3 length: 18 amino acids. CDR1 SGHRS and CDR2 YFSETQ come from the germline V gene. V dropped 0 bases and J dropped 7; count of bases not matched to a gene: 13. The DNA for the CDR3 is TGCGCCAGCAGCTTGGGCCTAGCGGGAGCTAAAAGGAAAAATGAGCAGTTCTTC. Translating it yields CASSLGLAGAKRKNEQFF.

V is TRBV18 and J is TRBJ2-7; 11 bases agree with TRBD2. CDR3 length: 15 amino acids. The trim removed 6 bases at V and 4 bases at J, leaving 8 bases unmatched. Germline loops: CDR1 KGHSH, CDR2 LQKENI. The CDR3 coding sequence is TGTGCCAGCTCCCGTACTAGCGGGGGTGGTTACGAGCAGTACTTC. This encodes CASSRTSGGGYEQYF.

The chain carries TRBV20-1 and TRBJ1-4, with unresolved D. CDR3 length equals 11 residues. Trimming removed 3 bases at V and 8 bases at J, with 7 bases between. Germline V lookup: CDR1 DFQATT, CDR2 SNEGSKA (reference sequence). The CDR3 sequence: CSASWAEKLFF. CDR3 DNA: TGCAGTGCTAGCTGGGCCGAAAAACTGTTTTTT.

This clone came up a few times. The chain joins TRBV6-1 to TRBJ1-1; 8 bases map to TRBD1. CDR1 MNHNS and CDR2 SASEGT come from the germline V gene. After removal of 8 bases from V and 4 bases from J, the junction contained 0 bases not matched to a gene. The CDR3 has 11 residues. CDR3: CASGQGTEAFF. CDR3 DNA sequence: TGTGCCAGCGGACAGGGCACTGAAGCTTTCTTT.

In DNA form, the CDR3 reads TGTGCCAGCAGCCACAGGGGGCGATACAATGAGCAGTTCTTC. It specifies CASSHRGRYNEQFF. The J gene is TRBJ2-1, the V gene TRBV7-3, with 9 bases lining up with TRBD1. Germline loops: CDR1 SGHTA, CDR2 FQGTGA. After removal of 5 bases from V and 4 bases from J, the junction contained 3 bases not matched to a gene. The CDR3 extends over 14 amino acids.

The V call is TRBV19, the J call TRBJ2-7; 8 nucleotides align to TRBD2. Per the germline V gene, CDR1 is LNHDA and CDR2 is SQIVND (reference sequence). Trimming at V came to 3 bases and at J to 3 bases, leaving 4 bases not matched to a gene. CDR3 length: 14 residues. The CDR3, as DNA: TGTGCCAGTAGTATTAGGACTAGCAGCTACGAGCAGTACTTC. Translation: CASSIRTSSYEQYF. Based on the CDR3 plus reference TRBV19 and TRBJ2-7, the full variable domain is DGGITQSPKYLFRKEGQNVTLSCEQNLNHDAMYWYRQDPGQGLRLIYYSQIVNDFQKGDIAEGYSVSREKKESFPLTVTSAQKNPTAFYLCASSIRTSSYEQYFGPGTRLTVT.

This clone was recorded a few times. The rearrangement uses TRBV9 and TRBJ2-3, with 7 bases fitting TRBD1. CDR1 SGDLS and CDR2 YYNGEE come from the germline V gene. V lost 1 base, J lost 4 bases, and 0 bases stayed unmatched. The CDR3 totals 13 residues. CDR3 protein: CASSVQGADTQYF. Here the CDR3 DNA reads TGTGCCAGCAGCGTACAGGGGGCAGATACGCAGTATTTT.

The chain links TRBV2 to TRBJ2-1, with unresolved D. The germline gives CDR1 SNHLY, CDR2 FYNNEI. V was pared by 4 bases and J by 3 bases, with 10 bases between. CDR3 length equals 14 residues. The CDR3 sequence is CASSASPNYNEQFF. The DNA for the CDR3 is TGTGCCAGCAGTGCGAGCCCCAACTACAATGAGCAGTTCTTC.

The gene calls are TRBV10-3 and TRBJ2-7, with 8 positions matching TRBD2. Germline values: CDR1 ENHRY, CDR2 SYGVKD. After removal of 2 bases from V and 2 bases from J, the junction contained 5 bases not matched to a gene. The CDR3 is 15 residues long. CDR3 in amino acids: CAISEGSGATYEQYF. The DNA for the CDR3 is TGTGCCATCAGTGAGGGTAGCGGGGCTACCTACGAGCAGTACTTC.

As to this clone: A read error may account for a junction end that differs from germline. The sample has other DNA sequences that encode this CDR3 too. The V and J genes are TRBV25-1 and TRBJ1-1, with 10 bases fitting TRBD1. The CDR3 extends over 18 amino acids. Per germline, CDR1 MGHDK and CDR2 SYGVNS. The CDR3 region is CASSEPDRGRGKRTEAFF. CDR3 bases: TGTGCCAGCAGTGAACCCGACAGGGGGCGCGGCAAGAGAACTGAAGCTTTCTTC.

The J gene is TRBJ2-2, the V gene TRBV7-2; 9 nucleotides match TRBD1. In germline, CDR1 is SGHTA, CDR2 FQGNSA. With V trimmed by 5 bases and J by 3 bases, 4 bases remained unmatched. There are 15 residues in the CDR3. In DNA form, the CDR3 reads TGTGCCAGCAGCCTAAGACAGGGGGACACCGGGGAGCTGTTTTTT. It yields the protein CASSLRQGDTGELFF.

The sample holds one count of this clone. The chain uses TRBV29-1 and TRBJ1-1; D perhaps matches TRBD1 (5 bases). Germline V gene data show CDR1 as SQVTM and CDR2 as ANQGSEA. The CDR3 contains 13 residues. Trimming took 6 bases from V and 1 from J, leaving 12 bases between them. Written as DNA, the CDR3 is TGCAGCGTGAGGACCGGGGGGAACACTGAAGCTTTCTTT. It codes for CSVRTGGNTEAFF.

This chain joins TRBV5-5 and TRBJ2-7; D is possibly TRBD1 (5 bases). Per the germline V gene, CDR1 is SGHKS and CDR2 is YYEKEE (reference sequence). V shed 1 base and J shed 3 bases, with 14 bases lying between them. The CDR3 spans 15 residues. The CDR3 coding sequence is TGTGCCAGCAGCTTGTATTCTCAGGGTGTCTACGAGCAGTACTTC. Translating gives CASSLYSQGVYEQYF.

This clone was counted a few times. The chain combines TRBV18 with TRBJ2-2, with no clear D. CDR3 length equals 14 residues. Per the germline V gene, CDR1 is KGHSH and CDR2 is LQKENI. Between the trimmed V and J ends, which lost 0 bases and 6 bases, there was a span of 8 bases. The CDR3 sequence is CASSPPGRSGELFF. The CDR3 coding sequence is TGTGCCAGCTCACCACCGGGCAGGTCCGGGGAGCTGTTTTTT.

The rearrangement links TRBV28 to TRBJ1-2; possible D gene TRBD1, 5 bases. With 10 bases removed from V and 4 bases from J, the gap between germline ends came to 25 bases. This CDR3 spans 16 amino acids. Germline loops: CDR1 MDHEN, CDR2 SYDVKM. The chain's CDR3 is CATARRGILVGYGYTF. DNA for the CDR3: TGTGCCACCGCAAGAAGGGGCATCCTGGTGGGCTATGGCTACACCTTC.